A selection of T cell receptor beta chains follows, all from one sample in a study of blood T cell repertoires in COVID-19. TCRdb keeps only in-frame clones here, not all; method: immunoSEQ multiplex PCR. This sample carries some 340,000 clones, roughly 85% of them seen once, and the ten largest clones take roughly 3.6%. The sequencing sample was made of peripheral blood. Receptors originate from a woman aged 18-35 years with acute or convalescent COVID-19. Both conserved end residues are part of each CDR3. The order of the fields is J gene, CDR3 length, clone size, V gene, D gene, CDR3 DNA, CDR3 protein. D genes are given only for firm matches. Some rows have no size entry. The others give once, few or many, or a class for an expanded clone.

j_call: TRBJ2-3; cdr3_length: 16; clone_size: -; v_call: TRBV5-1; d_call: TRBD2; cdr3_nt: TGCGCCAGCAGCTTGGCCGGGGGACTAGCACCGGATACGCAGTATTTT; cdr3_aa: CASSLAGGLAPDTQYF
j_call: TRBJ2-3; cdr3_length: 15; clone_size: -; v_call: TRBV7-3; d_call: -; cdr3_nt: TGTGCCAGCAGCTTAGGCGGGACGCGGACAGATACGCAGTATTTT; cdr3_aa: CASSLGGTRTDTQYF
j_call: TRBJ1-2; cdr3_length: 16; clone_size: -; v_call: TRBV9; d_call: -; cdr3_nt: TGTGCCAGCAGCGTATCCCCGACGACAGCGAACTATGGCTACACCTTC; cdr3_aa: CASSVSPTTANYGYTF
j_call: TRBJ2-2; cdr3_length: 14; clone_size: once; v_call: TRBV4-1; d_call: -; cdr3_nt: TGCGCCAGCAGCCGGGGCCTAGGGGCCGGGGAGCTGTTTTTT; cdr3_aa: CASSRGLGAGELFF
j_call: TRBJ2-7; cdr3_length: 11; clone_size: -; v_call: TRBV20-1; d_call: TRBD2; cdr3_nt: TGCTCGGGACTAGCAAAGTACGAGCAGTACTTC; cdr3_aa: CSGLAKYEQYF
j_call: TRBJ2-3; cdr3_length: 12; clone_size: -; v_call: TRBV5-4; d_call: -; cdr3_nt: TGTGCCAGCAGCCTGCGGGCGGATACGCAGTATTTT; cdr3_aa: CASSLRADTQYF
j_call: TRBJ1-6; cdr3_length: 14; clone_size: -; v_call: TRBV5-1; d_call: TRBD1; cdr3_nt: TGCGCCAGCAGCCCGACAGGGGGGAATTCACCCCTCCACTTT; cdr3_aa: CASSPTGGNSPLHF
j_call: TRBJ2-5; cdr3_length: 14; clone_size: -; v_call: TRBV5-8; d_call: -; cdr3_nt: TGTGCCAGCAGCCCACGGACAGAGCAAGAGACCCAGTACTTC; cdr3_aa: CASSPRTEQETQYF
j_call: TRBJ2-1; cdr3_length: 14; clone_size: -; v_call: TRBV7-7; d_call: TRBD2; cdr3_nt: TGTGCCAGCAGCTTAACTAGCGGGAGTCCTGAGCAGTTCTTC; cdr3_aa: CASSLTSGSPEQFF
j_call: TRBJ2-2; cdr3_length: 16; clone_size: once; v_call: TRBV27; d_call: TRBD2; cdr3_nt: TGTGCCAGCAGTTTTACAGGACTAGCAGAGTCGGGGGAGCTGTTTTTT; cdr3_aa: CASSFTGLAESGELFF
j_call: TRBJ1-1; cdr3_length: 15; clone_size: -; v_call: TRBV6-5; d_call: -; cdr3_nt: TGTGCCAGCAGTTACTCAGGACAGACGAACACTGAAGCTTTCTTT; cdr3_aa: CASSYSGQTNTEAFF
j_call: TRBJ1-2; cdr3_length: 13; clone_size: -; v_call: TRBV14; d_call: -; cdr3_nt: TGTGCCAGCAGCTCCGGGGAGAGCTATGGCTACACCTTC; cdr3_aa: CASSSGESYGYTF
j_call: TRBJ1-2; cdr3_length: 14; clone_size: -; v_call: TRBV24-1; d_call: -; cdr3_nt: TGTGCCACTTCTCCCGGGGAAGGTTCCTATGGCTACACCTTC; cdr3_aa: CATSPGEGSYGYTF
j_call: TRBJ1-5; cdr3_length: 14; clone_size: -; v_call: TRBV6-1; d_call: -; cdr3_nt: TGTGCCAGCAGTGAAGTCTCGGTGGATCAGCCCCAGCATTTT; cdr3_aa: CASSEVSVDQPQHF
j_call: TRBJ2-1; cdr3_length: 11; clone_size: -; v_call: TRBV19; d_call: -; cdr3_nt: TGTGCCAGTTACTTACTCGGTGAGCAGTTCTTC; cdr3_aa: CASYLLGEQFF
j_call: TRBJ2-1; cdr3_length: 15; clone_size: few; v_call: TRBV6-5; d_call: TRBD2; cdr3_nt: TGTGCCAGCAGTCCCGCCGGGACTAGCGGGGGGAAGCAGTTCTTC; cdr3_aa: CASSPAGTSGGKQFF
j_call: TRBJ1-2; cdr3_length: 16; clone_size: -; v_call: TRBV7-2; d_call: -; cdr3_nt: TGTGCCAGCAGCTTTGATTTACAGGGAGGGCATTGGGGCTACACCTTC; cdr3_aa: CASSFDLQGGHWGYTF
j_call: TRBJ2-7; cdr3_length: 14; clone_size: -; v_call: TRBV28; d_call: -; cdr3_nt: TGTGCCAGCAGTTATTTCGGGGGTTCCTACGAGCAGTACTTC; cdr3_aa: CASSYFGGSYEQYF
j_call: TRBJ2-7; cdr3_length: 15; clone_size: -; v_call: TRBV5-5; d_call: TRBD1; cdr3_nt: TGTGCCAGCAGCTTGGCTGGACAGGGGGCCTACGAGCAGTACTTC; cdr3_aa: CASSLAGQGAYEQYF
j_call: TRBJ2-7; cdr3_length: 10; clone_size: once; v_call: TRBV6-5; d_call: -; cdr3_nt: TGTGCCAGCGTGTCATACGAGCAGTACTTC; cdr3_aa: CASVSYEQYF
j_call: TRBJ1-1; cdr3_length: 15; clone_size: -; v_call: TRBV9; d_call: -; cdr3_nt: TGTGCCAGCAGCTTGGACAGCCTGACGAACACTGAAGCTTTCTTT; cdr3_aa: CASSLDSLTNTEAFF
j_call: TRBJ2-1; cdr3_length: 14; clone_size: -; v_call: TRBV7-9; d_call: -; cdr3_nt: TGTGCCAGCAGCAGGATCGGGACCTACAATGAGCAGTTCTTC; cdr3_aa: CASSRIGTYNEQFF
j_call: TRBJ1-4; cdr3_length: 14; clone_size: -; v_call: TRBV6-5; d_call: -; cdr3_nt: TGTGCCAGCCATTTTCAGGGTGGGAATGAAAAACTGTTTTTT; cdr3_aa: CASHFQGGNEKLFF
j_call: TRBJ1-5; cdr3_length: 15; clone_size: -; v_call: TRBV19; d_call: -; cdr3_nt: TGTGCCAGTAGTATAGGCGGGAATAGCAATCAGCCCCAGCATTTT; cdr3_aa: CASSIGGNSNQPQHF
j_call: TRBJ2-7; cdr3_length: 16; clone_size: -; v_call: TRBV7-8; d_call: -; cdr3_nt: TGTGCCAGCAGCTTCTCCGGGACAATCACCCGCTACGAGCAGTACTTC; cdr3_aa: CASSFSGTITRYEQYF
j_call: TRBJ1-6; cdr3_length: 16; clone_size: -; v_call: TRBV5-6; d_call: -; cdr3_nt: TGTGCCAGCAGCTTGGTAGGAGCCAGCTATAATTCACCCCTCCACTTT; cdr3_aa: CASSLVGASYNSPLHF
j_call: TRBJ2-2; cdr3_length: 12; clone_size: -; v_call: TRBV6-5; d_call: -; cdr3_nt: TGTGCCAGCAGCCATGACACCGGGGAGCTGTTTTTT; cdr3_aa: CASSHDTGELFF
j_call: TRBJ1-1; cdr3_length: 13; clone_size: few; v_call: TRBV27; d_call: TRBD1; cdr3_nt: TGTGCCAGCAGCAAGACAGGGCTCACTGAAGCTTTCTTT; cdr3_aa: CASSKTGLTEAFF
j_call: TRBJ2-3; cdr3_length: 14; clone_size: -; v_call: TRBV20-1; d_call: TRBD2; cdr3_nt: TGCAGTGCTAGTAGCGGGAGTCAGGCAGATACGCAGTATTTT; cdr3_aa: CSASSGSQADTQYF
j_call: TRBJ1-6; cdr3_length: 14; clone_size: -; v_call: TRBV7-9; d_call: TRBD1; cdr3_nt: TGTGCCAGCAGCGGGGACAGCCCGAATTCACCCCTCCACTTT; cdr3_aa: CASSGDSPNSPLHF
j_call: TRBJ2-2; cdr3_length: 15; clone_size: once; v_call: TRBV10-2; d_call: TRBD2; cdr3_nt: TGCGCCAGCAGTGAACGACTAGCGGGAGCCGGGGAGCTGTTTTTT; cdr3_aa: CASSERLAGAGELFF
j_call: TRBJ2-7; cdr3_length: 15; clone_size: -; v_call: TRBV6-5; d_call: TRBD2; cdr3_nt: TGTGCCAGCAGTCGACCGGGACTAGGCACCTACGAGCAGTACTTC; cdr3_aa: CASSRPGLGTYEQYF
j_call: TRBJ1-5; cdr3_length: 14; clone_size: -; v_call: TRBV6-5; d_call: -; cdr3_nt: TGTGCCAGCAGTTATGACCGACAGGTCCAGCCCCAGCATTTT; cdr3_aa: CASSYDRQVQPQHF
j_call: TRBJ2-7; cdr3_length: 13; clone_size: -; v_call: TRBV15; d_call: -; cdr3_nt: TGTGCCACCAGCAGAGCGTCCTCCTACGAGCAGTACTTC; cdr3_aa: CATSRASSYEQYF
j_call: TRBJ1-5; cdr3_length: 15; clone_size: few; v_call: TRBV2; d_call: -; cdr3_nt: TGTGCCAGCAGGGAGGCGGGAGGTAGCAATCAGCCCCAGCATTTT; cdr3_aa: CASREAGGSNQPQHF
j_call: TRBJ1-4; cdr3_length: 15; clone_size: -; v_call: TRBV15; d_call: TRBD1; cdr3_nt: TGTGCCACCAGCAGTAGCGGACAGGTTAATGAAAAACTGTTTTTT; cdr3_aa: CATSSSGQVNEKLFF
j_call: TRBJ2-7; cdr3_length: 12; clone_size: -; v_call: TRBV6-5; d_call: -; cdr3_nt: TGTGCCAGCAGGGCAGGCCTGTACGAGCAGTACTTC; cdr3_aa: CASRAGLYEQYF
j_call: TRBJ2-3; cdr3_length: 15; clone_size: -; v_call: TRBV29-1; d_call: -; cdr3_nt: TGCAGCGTTGAACCGAGGGGGGGCAACACAGATACGCAGTATTTT; cdr3_aa: CSVEPRGGNTDTQYF
j_call: TRBJ2-5; cdr3_length: 17; clone_size: -; v_call: TRBV6-1; d_call: TRBD2; cdr3_nt: TGTGCCAGCAGTGAAGCGCTCCTAGCGGGGTCCCGGGAGACCCAGTACTTC; cdr3_aa: CASSEALLAGSRETQYF
j_call: TRBJ1-4; cdr3_length: 13; clone_size: -; v_call: TRBV29-1; d_call: -; cdr3_nt: TGCAGCGCCGTCCCTGACAGTAATGAAAAACTGTTTTTT; cdr3_aa: CSAVPDSNEKLFF
j_call: TRBJ1-2; cdr3_length: 13; clone_size: -; v_call: TRBV2; d_call: -; cdr3_nt: TGTGCCAGCAGCGTCAGGGCAGACTATGGCTACACCTTC; cdr3_aa: CASSVRADYGYTF
j_call: TRBJ1-1; cdr3_length: 16; clone_size: -; v_call: TRBV19; d_call: TRBD1; cdr3_nt: TGTGCCAGTAGTACCCTCCGGACAGGTAAGAACACTGAAGCTTTCTTT; cdr3_aa: CASSTLRTGKNTEAFF
j_call: TRBJ2-7; cdr3_length: 15; clone_size: -; v_call: TRBV19; d_call: TRBD2; cdr3_nt: TGTGCCAGTAGTCGGGGGCGGGGGGATTCCTACGAGCAGTACTTC; cdr3_aa: CASSRGRGDSYEQYF
j_call: TRBJ1-2; cdr3_length: 13; clone_size: -; v_call: TRBV5-1; d_call: -; cdr3_nt: TGCGCCAGCAGCTTGATGCCAGGGGAAGGCTACACCTTC; cdr3_aa: CASSLMPGEGYTF
j_call: TRBJ1-1; cdr3_length: 14; clone_size: few; v_call: TRBV28; d_call: -; cdr3_nt: TGTGCCAGCAGTTTTAGGCAGGAGAACACTGAAGCTTTCTTT; cdr3_aa: CASSFRQENTEAFF
j_call: TRBJ2-6; cdr3_length: 18; clone_size: -; v_call: TRBV7-5; d_call: -; cdr3_nt: TGTGCCAGAACCCGGGGGGACAGGGTACCCTCTGGGGCCAACGTCCTGACTTTC; cdr3_aa: CARTRGDRVPSGANVLTF
j_call: TRBJ2-2; cdr3_length: 20; clone_size: -; v_call: TRBV28; d_call: -; cdr3_nt: TGTGCCAGCAGTCCGGTGGCCTACAAGGGGGACGCCGGGTACACCGGGGAGCTGTTTTTT; cdr3_aa: CASSPVAYKGDAGYTGELFF
j_call: TRBJ1-5; cdr3_length: 15; clone_size: -; v_call: TRBV5-4; d_call: TRBD1; cdr3_nt: TGTGCCAGCAGCCCTGACAGGGCCGCTAATCAGCCCCAGCATTTT; cdr3_aa: CASSPDRAANQPQHF
j_call: TRBJ1-1; cdr3_length: 14; clone_size: once; v_call: TRBV14; d_call: -; cdr3_nt: TGTGCCAGCAGCCAAGATTGGGGAGCGGCTGAAGCTTTCTTT; cdr3_aa: CASSQDWGAAEAFF
j_call: TRBJ1-1; cdr3_length: 13; clone_size: -; v_call: TRBV7-2; d_call: -; cdr3_nt: TGTGCCAGCAGCCCTGTCGGAGGGGCTGAAGCTTTCTTT; cdr3_aa: CASSPVGGAEAFF
j_call: TRBJ2-1; cdr3_length: 14; clone_size: -; v_call: TRBV11-2; d_call: -; cdr3_nt: TGTGCCAGCAGCTTACACAGCGGTTACAATGAGCAGTTCTTC; cdr3_aa: CASSLHSGYNEQFF
j_call: TRBJ1-2; cdr3_length: 14; clone_size: -; v_call: TRBV6-4; d_call: TRBD1; cdr3_nt: TGTGCCAGCAGTGCCCAGGGGGGTAGCTATGGCTACACCTTC; cdr3_aa: CASSAQGGSYGYTF